Listed below are T cell receptor beta chains from one sample, sequenced in a study of T-cell reconstitution after alpha-beta-depleted transplantation in children. TCRdb called the PCR reads again in MiXCR, with one record for every CDR3 protein. The sample has 600,000 to 700,000 distinct CDR3 sequences, roughly 17% seen once; the top ten hold 0.8% to 1.1%. Sequences were derived from PBMCs from the stem cell graft donor, sampled from the stem cell graft. These receptors were collected from a human donor who donated a stem cell graft to a child with acute myeloid leukemia. The CDR3 runs from the conserved cysteine through the conserved F or W. The D gene is left open where the match is weak. A row's size may be missing; if present it is once, few, many or a size class.

CDR3 length	V gene	clone size	D gene	J gene	CDR3 DNA	CDR3 protein
16	TRBV7-2	-	-	TRBJ1-2	TGTGCCAGCAGCCTCAGCCTCGGGGTGGCAAAAGAAGGCTACACCTTC	CASSLSLGVAKEGYTF
16	TRBV7-9	-	TRBD1	TRBJ2-3	TGTGCCAGCAGTTTCACAGGGGGCCCTAGCACAGATACGCAGTATTTT	CASSFTGGPSTDTQYF
16	TRBV9	few	TRBD2	TRBJ2-5	TGTGCCAGCAGCAAGGGAGCGGGGGTTTACCAAGAGACCCAGTACTTC	CASSKGAGVYQETQYF
14	TRBV12-3/TRBV12-4	few	-	TRBJ2-5	TGTGCCAGCAGTACACCAGCACCCCAAGAGACCCAGTACTTC	CASSTPAPQETQYF
15	TRBV30	-	-	TRBJ2-3	TGTGCCTGGCGGAGGGTCGGCCTGGGTACAGATACGCAGTATTTT	CAWRRVGLGTDTQYF
15	TRBV12-3/TRBV12-4	-	-	TRBJ2-3	TGTGCCAGCAGTTTTCGAGGGCTGAGCACAGATACGCAGTATTTT	CASSFRGLSTDTQYF
16	TRBV20-1	many	TRBD2	TRBJ2-1	TGCAGTGCCATAAACCCTAGCGGGGGGGATAAGAATGAGCAGTTCTTC	CSAINPSGGDKNEQFF
14	TRBV4-3	many	-	TRBJ1-1	TGCGCCAGCAGCCAAGGACTCCCCGGGGGTGAAGCTTTCTTT	CASSQGLPGGEAFF
13	TRBV20-1	many	-	TRBJ1-4	TGCAGTGCTCCACGGACTGGCGACGAAAAACTGTTTTTT	CSAPRTGDEKLFF
17	TRBV7-3	many	TRBD1	TRBJ1-1	TGTGCCAGCAGCTCCGATCCGGGACAGGGAATGAACACTGAAGCTTTCTTT	CASSSDPGQGMNTEAFF
13	TRBV3-1	few	-	TRBJ2-1	TGTGCCAGCAGCCAAGCGAGGTACAATGAGCAGTTCTTC	CASSQARYNEQFF
15	TRBV6-5	many	TRBD1	TRBJ1-3	TGTGCCAGCAGTTCCGGGACAGGCTCCGGAAACACCATATATTTT	CASSSGTGSGNTIYF
11	TRBV11-2	few	-	TRBJ1-1	TGTGCCGGGGGAAGGGGCACTGAAGCTTTCTTT	CAGGRGTEAFF
12	TRBV10-3	many	-	TRBJ2-1	TGTGCCATCAGGGGGACTCCCATTGAGCAGTTCTTC	CAIRGTPIEQFF
16	TRBV20-1	many	TRBD2	TRBJ2-7	TGCAGTGCTAGAGTTAAGCGGTCTAGCGGGGCGTACGAGCAGTACTTC	CSARVKRSSGAYEQYF
14	TRBV20-1	-	TRBD2	TRBJ2-1	TGCAGTGCTAAACCGGGACTACGTTACAATGAGCAGTTCTTC	CSAKPGLRYNEQFF
19	TRBV4-2	few	-	TRBJ2-2	TGTGCCAGCAGCCAAGGGGGGTTATCATCCTTGCGAGGCACCGGGGAGCTGTTTTTT	CASSQGGLSSLRGTGELFF
12	TRBV20-1	many	-	TRBJ2-7	TGCAGTGCTAGGGATATCCGAGGCGAGCAGTACTTC	CSARDIRGEQYF
16	TRBV4-3	few	-	TRBJ2-5	TGCGCCAGCAGCCAAGATAAGTGGGGGGCCAAAGAGACCCAGTACTTC	CASSQDKWGAKETQYF
13	TRBV5-5	-	-	TRBJ1-1	TGTGCCAGCAGCGGAGCGACGAACACTGAAGCTTTCTTT	CASSGATNTEAFF
13	TRBV7-7	many	-	TRBJ2-3	TGTGCCAGCAGCTTAGTGTCTGCAGATACGCAGTATTTT	CASSLVSADTQYF
12	TRBV29-1	many	-	TRBJ1-5	TGCAGCGTTGGATCAAACAATCAGCCCCAGCATTTT	CSVGSNNQPQHF
16	TRBV9	few	TRBD2	TRBJ2-5	TGTGCCAGCAGCGTAGGGAGACTAGCGGGTGGAGAGACCCAGTACTTC	CASSVGRLAGGETQYF
16	TRBV20-1	many	TRBD2	TRBJ2-5	TGCAGTCCAAGTCCGGCTAGCGGGGCGTACCAAGAGACCCAGTACTTC	CSPSPASGAYQETQYF
15	TRBV24-1	-	-	TRBJ2-2	TGTGCCACCAGTGATCCCTATATAAACACCGGGGAGCTGTTTTTT	CATSDPYINTGELFF
12	TRBV2	-	-	TRBJ2-5	TGTGCCATACAGGAACCGGACGGGACCCAGTACTTC	CAIQEPDGTQYF
14	TRBV15	many	TRBD2	TRBJ2-1	TGTGCCACCCGCCAGACGGGGGGGAACAATGAGCAGTTCTTC	CATRQTGGNNEQFF
14	TRBV20-1	many	-	TRBJ2-3	TGCAGTGCACCAACAGGGCTGTCCCCACTTACGCAGTATTTT	CSAPTGLSPLTQYF
15	TRBV7-2	few	-	TRBJ1-5	TGTGCCAGCAGCTCGGTCCCGTTTCAAGGGCAGCCCCAGCATTTT	CASSSVPFQGQPQHF
14	TRBV7-2	many	-	TRBJ1-3	TGTGCCAGCAGCCTCCAGGGTTCTGGAAACACCATATATTTT	CASSLQGSGNTIYF
14	TRBV27	many	-	TRBJ1-2	TGTGCCAGCAGTTTTAGGGAAACTTTCTATGGCTACACCTTC	CASSFRETFYGYTF
13	TRBV5-5	many	-	TRBJ2-7	TGTGCCAGCAGCTCCCCACACTCCTACGAGCAGTACTTC	CASSSPHSYEQYF
12	TRBV12-3/TRBV12-4	-	-	TRBJ1-5	TGTGCCAGCGCCCGAGATAATCAGCCCCAGCATTTT	CASARDNQPQHF
15	TRBV20-1	-	-	TRBJ2-5	TGCAGTGCTACGGACTTGCGGGGTGCCAAAGAGACCCAGTACTTC	CSATDLRGAKETQYF
16	TRBV6-5	many	-	TRBJ1-2	TGTGCCAGCAGTTACTATCCGGGACACCGGACCTATGGCTACACCTTC	CASSYYPGHRTYGYTF
15	TRBV5-1	-	TRBD1	TRBJ2-5	TGCGCCAGCAGCAAAGACAGGGGAGGAGAAGAGACCCAGTACTTC	CASSKDRGGEETQYF
13	TRBV20-1	-	TRBD1	TRBJ1-5	TGCAGTGGGTCGACAGGGAGGGGACAGCCCCAGCATTTT	CSGSTGRGQPQHF
16	TRBV20-1	-	-	TRBJ2-6	TGCAGTGCTTTCCAATTCAGGGACTCTGGGGCCAACGTCCTGACTTTC	CSAFQFRDSGANVLTF
15	TRBV12-3/TRBV12-4	-	-	TRBJ2-1	TGTGCCAGCAGTTTAATCCCCGGGGCCTACAATGAGCAGTTCTTC	CASSLIPGAYNEQFF
13	TRBV7-8	-	-	TRBJ1-4	TGTGCCAGCAGCAATGGTGGAAATGAAAAACTGTTTTTT	CASSNGGNEKLFF
20	TRBV7-3	-	TRBD1	TRBJ2-2	TGTGCCAGCAGCTTTAATGCGCGGACAGGGGGCAGTGTATCCACCGGGGAGCTGTTTTTT	CASSFNARTGGSVSTGELFF